Listed below are T cell receptor beta chains from one sample, sequenced in a study of shared clonotypes between healthy human individuals. Generated by immunoSEQ multiplex PCR, the TCRdb table keeps only in-frame clones and is missing some. The sample gives around 700,000 clones, 92% of which show up once; roughly 24% is in the top ten. The sample comprised naive CD8+ T cells sorted from blood. The receptors originated from a man younger than 45 in good health. Each CDR3 is given with its conserved first and last residue. A D gene is named only where the DNA matches it firmly. Rows may omit the clone size; those that give it use once, few, many or a size class.

len | j_gene | v_gene | abundance | d_gene | CDR3nt | CDR3aa
17 | TRBJ2-1 | TRBV10-1 | . | TRBD2 | TGCGCCAGCAGTGAGTCGGGACTAGCGGGAGCATTATATGAGCAGTTCTTC | CASSESGLAGALYEQFF
14 | TRBJ2-7 | TRBV9 | . | TRBD1 | TGTGCCAGCAGGGGACAGGGGGTCGGAGAAGAGCAGTACTTC | CASRGQGVGEEQYF
16 | TRBJ1-1 | TRBV10-3 | . | . | TGTGCCATCAGTGAGACTCCGGACAGCGCGGGCACTGAAGCTTTCTTT | CAISETPDSAGTEAFF
12 | TRBJ1-1 | TRBV7-6 | . | . | TGTGCCAGCAGCTTAGCGGGCGGAGAAGCTTTCTTT | CASSLAGGEAFF
15 | TRBJ2-1 | TRBV10-1 | . | TRBD2 | TGCGCCAGCAGTGAGTGGGAGGGCCAGGGCAATGAGCAGTTCTTC | CASSEWEGQGNEQFF
14 | TRBJ1-5 | TRBV5-1 | . | TRBD1 | TGCGCCAGCAGCACAGGGGATAGCAATCAGCCCCAGCATTTT | CASSTGDSNQPQHF
15 | TRBJ1-2 | TRBV15 | . | . | TGTGCCACCAGCAGAGATCTATATTCCTCCTATGGCTACACCTTC | CATSRDLYSSYGYTF
14 | TRBJ2-3 | TRBV9 | . | . | TGTGCCAGCAGCGTGAGCGGGAGCACAGATACGCAGTATTTT | CASSVSGSTDTQYF
13 | TRBJ2-1 | TRBV9 | once | . | TGTGCCAGCAGCATGTATGGGGGGAATGAGCAGTTCTTC | CASSMYGGNEQFF
15 | TRBJ2-7 | TRBV11-2 | . | TRBD2 | TGTGCCAGCAGCCCTAGCGGGAGGGCCATTTCGGAGCAGTACTTC | CASSPSGRAISEQYF
19 | TRBJ2-6 | TRBV19 | once | TRBD1 | TGTGCCAGTAGTCCATGGACAGGGGGCGGATTCTCTGGGGCCAACGTCCTGACTTTC | CASSPWTGGGFSGANVLTF
15 | TRBJ1-2 | TRBV6-5 | . | . | TGTGCCAGCAGTTACTCCGCAGGGGACAACTATGGCTACACCTTC | CASSYSAGDNYGYTF
14 | TRBJ2-3 | TRBV15 | . | . | TGTGCCACCGCCAGGGGAACTAGCACAGATACGCAGTATTTT | CATARGTSTDTQYF
13 | TRBJ2-1 | TRBV9 | . | . | TGTGCCAGCAGCACCCCTCCGGTGGATGAGCAGTTCTTC | CASSTPPVDEQFF
18 | TRBJ2-7 | TRBV4-1 | once | TRBD1 | TGCGCCAGCAGCCAAGTTGCCGGGACAGCATTATTCTCCTACGAGCAGTACTTC | CASSQVAGTALFSYEQYF
13 | TRBJ1-3 | TRBV9 | . | . | TGTGCCAGCAGCCCCCCTCGGGGAAACACCATATATTTT | CASSPPRGNTIYF
17 | TRBJ2-3 | TRBV19 | . | . | TGTGCCAGTAGGGAGATCGTTGGGAGGACGCTCACAGATACGCAGTATTTT | CASREIVGRTLTDTQYF
15 | TRBJ2-1 | TRBV9 | . | . | TGTGCCAGCGGCGGACAGCAACGGACCTACAATGAGCAGTTCTTC | CASGGQQRTYNEQFF
19 | TRBJ1-1 | TRBV7-9 | few | TRBD1 | TGTGCCAGCAGTCCTCCCCCGGGACAGGTCGAACTGACTAGCACTGAAGCTTTCTTT | CASSPPPGQVELTSTEAFF
16 | TRBJ2-2 | TRBV4-3 | . | TRBD1 | TGCGCCAGCAGCCAAGCCGGGACAGCAGCCACCGGGGAGCTGTTTTTT | CASSQAGTAATGELFF
18 | TRBJ1-4 | TRBV4-1 | . | TRBD1 | TGCGCCAGCAGCCAAGTCGGGGGGTCCCTGGACAGGGGTGAAAAACTGTTTTTT | CASSQVGGSLDRGEKLFF
13 | TRBJ2-1 | TRBV7-8 | . | . | TGTGCCAGCAGACCCGACAGCTACAATGAGCAGTTCTTC | CASRPDSYNEQFF
12 | TRBJ2-3 | TRBV30 | . | . | TGTGCCTGGACCAACAGGGCAGATACGCAGTATTTT | CAWTNRADTQYF
15 | TRBJ2-1 | TRBV5-6 | . | . | TGTGCCAGCAGCCAAGGGGCTGGGTCCTACAATGAGCAGTTCTTC | CASSQGAGSYNEQFF
14 | TRBJ2-1 | TRBV11-3 | . | TRBD2 | TGTGCCAGCAGCCAGCGGGAGGGCAACAATGAGCAGTTCTTC | CASSQREGNNEQFF
11 | TRBJ2-7 | TRBV28 | once | . | TGTGCCAGCACAGGGACCTACGAGCAGTACTTC | CASTGTYEQYF
15 | TRBJ2-1 | TRBV27 | . | TRBD1 | TGTGCCAGCAGTTTAGATGGACAGGGGGTCAATGAGCAGTTCTTC | CASSLDGQGVNEQFF
17 | TRBJ2-1 | TRBV5-1 | . | TRBD2 | TGCGCCAGCACCCCTAGCGCTAGCGGGAGCTCCTACAATGAGCAGTTCTTC | CASTPSASGSSYNEQFF
13 | TRBJ1-5 | TRBV7-8 | . | . | TGTGCCAGTCGGGGGGCTAGCAATCAGCCCCAGCATTTT | CASRGASNQPQHF
12 | TRBJ2-1 | TRBV5-5 | once | TRBD1 | TGTGCCAGCAGCTGGGACAGTTCACAGACGTTCTTC | CASSWDSSQTFF
18 | TRBJ2-3 | TRBV15 | . | TRBD2 | TGTGCCACCAGCGTTACTAGCGGGATAATTACGGGCACAGATACGCAGTATTTT | CATSVTSGIITGTDTQYF